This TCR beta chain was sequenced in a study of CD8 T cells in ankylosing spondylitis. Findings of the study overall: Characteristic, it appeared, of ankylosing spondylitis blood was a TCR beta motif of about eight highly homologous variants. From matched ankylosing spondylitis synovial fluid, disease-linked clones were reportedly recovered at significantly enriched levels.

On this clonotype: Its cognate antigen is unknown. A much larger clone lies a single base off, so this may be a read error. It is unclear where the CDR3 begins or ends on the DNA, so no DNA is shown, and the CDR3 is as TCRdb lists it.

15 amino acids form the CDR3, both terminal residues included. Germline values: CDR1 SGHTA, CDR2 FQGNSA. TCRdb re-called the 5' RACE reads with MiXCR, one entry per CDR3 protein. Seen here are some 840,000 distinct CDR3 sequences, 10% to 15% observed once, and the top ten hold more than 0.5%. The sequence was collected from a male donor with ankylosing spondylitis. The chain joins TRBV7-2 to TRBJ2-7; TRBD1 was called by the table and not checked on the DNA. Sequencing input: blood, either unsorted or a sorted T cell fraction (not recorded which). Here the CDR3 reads CASSLVAGGAYERYF.